These 27 T cell receptor beta chains came from one sample sequenced in a study of blood T cell repertoires in COVID-19. Data came from immunoSEQ multiplex PCR; TCRdb stores just in-frame clones and leaves some out. The data hold some 88,000 clones, with approximately 87% observed a single time. The material sequenced was peripheral blood. These receptor sequences come from a woman in her 70s with acute or convalescent COVID-19.

The chain has TRBV28 and TRBJ2-3, with D possibly being TRBD2 (6 bases). V was clipped by 6 bases and J by 1 base, with 20 bases between them. This CDR3 is 17 amino acids long. From germline, CDR1 is MDHEN and CDR2 SYDVKM. The CDR3 loop is CASSFGGAGRGTDTQYF. The CDR3 DNA reads as TGTGCCAGCAGCTTCGGAGGGGCGGGCCGGGGCACAGATACGCAGTATTTT.

This clone was picked up one time. The chain employs TRBV12-5 and TRBJ2-3; 7 positions match TRBD1. CDR1 is LGHNT, CDR2 FRNRAP, per germline. Germline trimming cut 6 bases from V and 1 base from J; bases unmatched to any gene: 13. This CDR3 is 17 amino acids long. The CDR3 DNA is TGTGCTAGTGGGAGGGACAGAGGCGCCCTAGGCACAGATACGCAGTATTTT. Protein: CASGRDRGALGTDTQYF.

The chain carries TRBV27 and TRBJ1-5; the D gene is possibly TRBD1 (5 bases). Germline-derived CDR1 and CDR2 are MNHEY and SMNVEV (reference sequence). This CDR3 has 16 amino acids. Trimming removed 5 bases from V and 4 bases from J, with 18 bases in between. The CDR3 loop is CASSTTPGGVNQPQHF. The CDR3 nucleotides read TGTGCCAGCAGTACGACTCCGGGGGGAGTGAATCAGCCCCAGCATTTT.

The chain links TRBV18 to TRBJ2-1; D call uncertain. The CDR3 spans 13 residues. The germline V gene has CDR1 KGHSH and CDR2 LQKENI. The germline V and J ends were trimmed by 3 bases and 10 bases, with 13 bases remaining between them. CDR3 amino acids: CASSPSESREQFF. In DNA, the CDR3 is TGTGCCAGCTCACCGTCCGAGAGCAGGGAGCAGTTCTTC.

V gene TRBV28 combines with J gene TRBJ1-2; D gene ambiguous. Germline V gene lookup returns CDR1 MDHEN and CDR2 SYDVKM. V shed 6 bases and J shed 3 bases, with 14 bases lying between them. This CDR3 is 14 amino acids long. CDR3 loop: CASSQPGAYYGYTF. As DNA, the CDR3 is TGTGCCAGCAGCCAACCAGGCGCCTACTATGGCTACACCTTC.

J is TRBJ2-1 and V is TRBV7-8; TRBD2 aligns across 10 bases. Germline V gene sequence: CDR1 SGHVS, CDR2 FQNEAQ. With V trimmed by 4 bases and J by 7 bases, 10 bases remained unmatched. CDR3 length: 16 residues. The chain's CDR3 is CASSSPVLAGVNEQFF. The CDR3 DNA is TGTGCCAGCAGCTCCCCCGTCCTAGCGGGAGTGAATGAGCAGTTCTTC.

The chain carries TRBV5-6 and TRBJ2-4; perhaps TRBD1 as D (6 bases). The CDR3 totals 14 residues. Between the trimmed V and J ends, which lost 2 bases and 1 base, there was a span of 7 bases. CDR1 and CDR2 from the germline V gene are SGHDT and YYEEEE. CDR3 DNA sequence: TGTGCCAGCAGCTTAACAGGGGCCAAAAACATTCAGTACTTC. It specifies CASSLTGAKNIQYF.

The chain combines TRBV10-3 with TRBJ2-2; D possibly corresponds to TRBD2 (6 bases). The CDR3 spans 15 residues. The V and J ends lost 3 bases and 4 bases respectively, with 12 bases between them. The germline CDR1 and CDR2 sequences are ENHRY and SYGVKD. CDR3 sequence: CAISDVGRGTGELFF. The CDR3 region has the DNA TGTGCCATCAGTGACGTCGGGCGGGGCACCGGGGAGCTGTTTTTT.

V and J are TRBV27 and TRBJ2-3; D possibly corresponds to TRBD2 (5 bases). From germline, CDR1 is MNHEY and CDR2 SMNVEV (reference sequence). CDR3 length: 15 residues. Trimming removed 1 base at V and 1 base at J, with 9 bases between. This CDR3 reads CASSLYWGGTDTQYF. CDR3 nucleotides: TGTGCCAGCAGTTTATACTGGGGAGGCACAGATACGCAGTATTTT.

The rearrangement joins TRBV27 to TRBJ2-7; the D gene is possibly TRBD2 (5 bases). CDR1 and CDR2 from the germline V gene are MNHEY and SMNVEV (reference sequence). V gave up 6 bases and J gave up 4 bases, with 7 bases separating them. The CDR3 spans 11 residues. CDR3 sequence reads: CASSGGYEQYV. In DNA form, the CDR3 reads TGTGCCAGCAGCGGCGGGTACGAGCAGTACGTC.

This chain connects TRBV24-1 to TRBJ1-2; perhaps TRBD1 as D (6 bases). The germline V and J ends were trimmed by 2 bases and 4 bases, with 16 bases remaining between them. CDR3 length: 16 residues. In germline, CDR1 is KGHDR, CDR2 SFDVKD. CDR3 sequence: CATSDSSTGGSYGYTF. CDR3 nucleotides: TGTGCCACCAGTGATTCCTCGACAGGTGGTTCCTATGGCTACACCTTC.

V gene TRBV3-1 (or the pseudogene TRBV3-2) combines with J gene TRBJ2-1; 7 bases align to TRBD2. With 4 bases clipped from V and 5 bases from J, the junction kept 2 bases outside the gene matches. In germline, CDR1 is LGHDT, CDR2 YNNKEL (reference sequence). CDR3 length: 13 amino acids. This chain's CDR3 is CASSRDYDNEQFF. Written as DNA, the CDR3 is TGTGCCAGCAGCCGGGACTATGACAATGAGCAGTTCTTC.

The chain links TRBV4-1 to TRBJ2-1, with D possibly being TRBD1 (6 bases). With 4 bases removed from V and 0 bases from J, the gap between germline ends came to 13 bases. Looked up from germline, CDR1 is MGHRA and CDR2 is YSYEKL. The CDR3 extends over 16 amino acids. CDR3 nucleotide sequence: TGCGCCAGCAGCCCTATCCAGGGGAGCTCCTACAATGAGCAGTTCTTC. Protein: CASSPIQGSSYNEQFF.

The V gene is TRBV30, the J gene TRBJ2-1, with 8 nucleotides matching TRBD2. Trimming at V came to 2 bases and at J to 1 base, leaving 4 bases not matched to a gene. The CDR3 totals 15 residues. Per the germline V gene, CDR1 is GTSNPN and CDR2 is SVGIG (reference sequence). The DNA for the CDR3 is TGTGCCTGGAGTCGGGCTAGCGGGTCCTACAATGAGCAGTTCTTC. Encoded protein: CAWSRASGSYNEQFF.

The genes are TRBV18 and TRBJ1-1; no definite D call. CDR1 and CDR2 from the germline V gene are KGHSH and LQKENI. This CDR3 has 16 residues. Trimming left V 3 bases short and J 1 base short, with 15 bases between. CDR3 DNA sequence: TGTGCCAGCTCACCCTTTATAGAAGAACCGAACACTGAAGCTTTCTTT. This translates into CASSPFIEEPNTEAFF.

The V and J genes are TRBV2 and TRBJ2-4, with 11 nucleotides matching TRBD2. Germline V gives CDR1 SNHLY, CDR2 FYNNEI. CDR3 length equals 17 residues. V lost 1 base, J lost 6 bases, and 8 bases stayed unmatched. The DNA for the CDR3 is TGTGCCAGCAGTGAAGTGACTAGCGGGGCGGGAGGAAACATTCAGTACTTC. It specifies CASSEVTSGAGGNIQYF.

The chain couples TRBV9 to TRBJ2-1, with a tentative D call TRBD2 (6 bases). Deletions cut 6 bases from V and 4 bases from J, with 14 bases between. The CDR3 has 14 amino acids. From germline, CDR1 is SGDLS and CDR2 YYNGEE. CDR3 in amino acids: CASNDGTPYNEQFF. The CDR3 bases are TGTGCCAGCAACGATGGGACTCCATACAATGAGCAGTTCTTC.

This clone was found a few times. The chain uses TRBV3-1 (or the pseudogene TRBV3-2) and TRBJ2-1; 15 nucleotides align to TRBD2. The trim removed 5 bases at V and 13 bases at J, leaving 9 bases unmatched. This CDR3 spans 15 amino acids. Germline assignment: CDR1 LGHDT and CDR2 YNNKEL (reference sequence). CDR3 DNA: TGTGCCAGCAGCTACCCCGGGACTAGCGGGGGGTCTCAGTTCTTC. Its translation is CASSYPGTSGGSQFF.

The count of this clone is one. The chain joins TRBV19 to TRBJ1-5; maybe TRBD1 (5 bases). Germline V gene lookup returns CDR1 LNHDA and CDR2 SQIVND (reference sequence). The V end was cut by 3 bases, the J end by 0 bases, with 12 bases between. The CDR3 spans 16 residues. The CDR3 sequence is CASSIQGYYSNQPQHF. In DNA, the CDR3 is TGTGCCAGTAGTATTCAGGGTTACTATAGCAATCAGCCCCAGCATTTT. Full variable domain (missing parts from reference TRBV19 and TRBJ1-5): DGGITQSPKYLFRKEGQNVTLSCEQNLNHDAMYWYRQDPGQGLRLIYYSQIVNDFQKGDIAEGYSVSREKKESFPLTVTSAQKNPTAFYLCASSIQGYYSNQPQHFGDGTRLSIL.

The V and J genes are TRBV7-9 and TRBJ2-3, with D possibly being TRBD2 (6 bases). This CDR3 has 14 residues. Trimming removed 7 bases at V and 2 bases at J, with 13 bases between. Germline lookup yields CDR1 SEHNR and CDR2 FQNEAQ (reference sequence). The CDR3 is CASTSGRDTDTQYF. The CDR3 DNA reads TGTGCCAGCACCAGTGGGCGGGACACAGATACGCAGTATTTT.

The genes are TRBV7-9 and TRBJ2-7, with D possibly being TRBD2 (6 bases). This CDR3 region has 13 residues. V lost 5 bases to trimming and J lost 5 bases, with 13 bases between them. CDR1 and CDR2 from the germline V gene are SEHNR and FQNEAQ (reference sequence). The CDR3 is CASSDSGQHEQYV. CDR3 DNA sequence: TGTGCCAGCAGCGATAGCGGTCAGCACGAGCAGTACGTC.

The gene calls are TRBV7-2 and TRBJ2-5, with D possibly TRBD1 on 6 matching bases. The CDR3 contains 15 residues. The germline V gene encodes CDR1 SGHTA and CDR2 FQGNSA. The V and J ends lost 4 bases and 0 bases respectively, with 12 bases between them. CDR3 DNA: TGTGCCAGCAGCTGGCTCCGGGACAACCAAGAGACCCAGTACTTC. Translating it yields CASSWLRDNQETQYF.

CDR3 protein: CASSLEGGQVATNEKLFF. The CDR3 DNA follows: TGTGCCAGCAGCTTAGAAGGGGGACAGGTTGCAACTAATGAAAAACTGTTTTTT. The chain couples TRBV7-6 to TRBJ1-4, with TRBD1 identical over 8 bases. The CDR3 extends over 18 amino acids. Trimming removed 1 base from V and 0 bases from J; junction bases left unmatched: 7. Germline CDR1 SGHVS, CDR2 FNYEAQ.

This clone was seen a handful of times. The V gene is TRBV29-1, the J gene TRBJ2-1, with unresolved D. V was pared by 7 bases and J by 9 bases, with 16 bases between. CDR3 length: 12 amino acids. Germline V gene data show CDR1 as SQVTM and CDR2 as ANQGSEA. This CDR3 is CSAALVESEQFF. DNA of the CDR3: TGCAGCGCCGCCCTAGTTGAATCTGAGCAGTTCTTC.

This clone has a single count. The chain recombines TRBV2 with TRBJ2-5; D not certain. Germline CDR1 and CDR2: SNHLY and FYNNEI. The V end was cut by 7 bases, the J end by 1 base, with 7 bases between. The length of the CDR3 is 12 residues. The chain's CDR3 is CASKSAQETQYF. The CDR3 nucleotides read TGTGCCAGCAAGAGCGCCCAAGAGACCCAGTACTTC.

The V gene is TRBV11-3, the J gene TRBJ2-2; weak D call: TRBD2 (6 bases). Germline CDR1 is SGHNT and CDR2 is YENEEA. The CDR3 contains 15 residues. The V end was cut by 3 bases, the J end by 3 bases, with 11 bases between. CDR3 residues: CASSLPGLYTGELFF. The CDR3 coding sequence is TGTGCCAGCAGCTTGCCGGGACTCTACACCGGGGAGCTGTTTTTT.

Only a few counts were recorded for this clone. The genes are TRBV7-6 and TRBJ1-2; TRBD1 aligns across 8 bases. The J segment lost 4 bases and the V segment lost 5 bases, leaving 12 bases of the junction unmatched. The CDR3 length is 16 residues. CDR1 is SGHVS and CDR2 is FNYEAQ in the germline V gene. CDR3 DNA: TGTGCCAGCAGCCCTAACCTAGGACAGGGCGGCTATGGCTACACCTTC. Amino acid sequence: CASSPNLGQGGYGYTF. Full variable domain (outside the CDR3, taken from reference TRBV7-6 and TRBJ1-2): GAGVSQSPRYKVTKRGQDVALRCDPISGHVSLYWYRQALGQGPEFLTYFNYEAQQDKSGLPNDRFSAERPEGSISTLTIQRTEQRDSAMYRCASSPNLGQGGYGYTFGSGTRLTVV.